This entry concerns a single T cell receptor (beta chain). In Seattle, patients joined the study during active infection and were tracked longitudinally. This sample stems from a study of blood T cell repertoires in COVID-19. The overall study: Samples taken during acute and convalescent COVID-19 were collected in the United States, Italy and Spain. PBMCs, B-cell-depleted T cells, or T cells provided the cDNA or gDNA that made up the material.

Some clones are missing from TCRdb's copy, which holds only in-frame ones; the method was immunoSEQ multiplex PCR. The sample has 250,000 to 350,000 clones; about 89% are singletons. This sequence originates from a young woman with COVID-19, enrolled during active disease. Input material: peripheral blood.

CDR3 protein: CASSFAGGSGYTF. In DNA, the CDR3 is TGTGCCAGCAGTTTTGCTGGAGGATCTGGCTACACCTTC. The V and J genes are TRBV5-6 and TRBJ1-2; the D is unclear. CDR3 length equals 13 residues. CDR1 and CDR2 (germline): SGHDT, YYEEEE. Trimming cost V 5 bases and J 7 bases, with 15 bases left between them.